These 22 T cell receptor beta chains came from one sample sequenced in a study of molecular identifiers for immune sequencing clone quantification. TCRdb analysed the PCR reads with MiXCR anew, one entry per CDR3 protein. The data hold tens of thousands of distinct CDR3 sequences, with about 20% observed a single time. Sequencing was done on a sample of naive CD8+ T cells from blood, with Jurkat cell RNA spiked in. Subset of the sample: FACS-sorted CD8+CD4-CCR7+CD45RA+ naive T cells. The receptors were gathered from a human donor in good health. Some libraries in this study had Jurkat cell RNA spiked in.

The chain links TRBV7-9 to TRBJ2-1; TRBD2 agrees at 13 bases. The germline V gene encodes CDR1 SEHNR and CDR2 FQNEAQ (reference sequence). Germline trimming cut 8 bases from V and 4 bases from J; bases unmatched to any gene: 8. The CDR3 spans 16 residues. CDR3 nucleotide sequence: TGTGCCAGCGAACTAGCGGGAGGGTCCCGATACAATGAGCAGTTCTTC. This sequence encodes CASELAGGSRYNEQFF.

The chain recombines TRBV7-9 with TRBJ1-4; TRBD1 might be the D (5 bases). This CDR3 is built from 14 residues. V lost 0 bases to trimming and J lost 8 bases, with 10 bases between them. CDR1 and CDR2 from the germline V gene are SEHNR and FQNEAQ (reference sequence). CDR3 nucleotide sequence: TGTGCCAGCAGCTTAGCGGGGGTCCGCGAAAAACTGTTTTTT. Translation gives CASSLAGVREKLFF. Filled out from reference TRBV7-9 and TRBJ1-4, the complete variable domain reads DTGVSQNPRHKITKRGQNVTFRCDPISEHNRLYWYRQTLGQGPEFLTYFQNEAQLEKSRLLSDRFSAERPKGSFSTLEIQRTEQGDSAMYLCASSLAGVREKLFFGSGTQLSVL.

The genes are TRBV13 and TRBJ2-3; D perhaps matches TRBD2 (6 bases). Looked up from germline, CDR1 is PRHDT and CDR2 is FYEKMQ (reference sequence). The CDR3 runs to 17 residues. V dropped 4 bases and J dropped 7 bases, with 24 bases sitting between them. The CDR3 sequence is CASSSGPAIGEANTQYF. For the CDR3, the DNA is TGTGCCAGCAGCTCGGGACCAGCGATCGGGGAGGCAAATACGCAGTATTTT.

A remark on this clonotype: This may stem from a read error, because a much larger clone lies one nucleotide away. This chain connects TRBV20-1 to TRBJ1-5; tentatively, D is TRBD1 (6 bases). Looked up from germline, CDR1 is DFQATT and CDR2 is SNEGSKA (reference sequence). The CDR3 spans 9 residues. This chain's CDR3 is CSAGQPRHF. CDR3 bases: TGCAGTGCTGGACAGCCCCGGCATTTT.

This clonotype occurred a few times. The CDR3 is CSVPKGGELFF. DNA for the CDR3: TGCAGCGTTCCCAAGGGCGGGGAGCTGTTTTTT. The chain carries TRBV29-1 and TRBJ2-2; D unresolved. Trimming took 5 bases from V and 7 from J, leaving 8 bases between them. The CDR3 has 11 amino acids. Germline CDR1 and CDR2: SQVTM and ANQGSEA.

As to this clonotype: With a much larger clone just one base away, this may be a read error. The rearrangement uses TRBV7-9 and TRBJ2-5; D is perhaps TRBD1 or TRBD2 (7 bases each). The CDR3 is 17 amino acids. Germline CDR1 is SEHNR and CDR2 is FQNEAQ (reference sequence). The CDR3, as DNA: TGTGCCAGCAGCTTAGCGCCAGGGGGGGTGGGCCAAGAGACCCAGCACTTC. This gives the protein CASSLAPGGVGQETQHF.

The V call is TRBV19, the J call TRBJ2-2; 9 nucleotides line up with TRBD1. The CDR3 has 15 amino acids. After removal of 5 bases from V and 4 bases from J, the junction contained 5 bases not matched to a gene. Per germline, CDR1 LNHDA and CDR2 SQIVND (reference sequence). CDR3 sequence (DNA): TGTGCCAGTAGTGACCCGACAGGGGGCACCGGGGAGCTGTTTTTT. Its translation is CASSDPTGGTGELFF.

This clonotype was seen repeatedly, ten times or more. This chain connects TRBV4-3 to TRBJ1-1, with D maybe TRBD1 (6 bases). The CDR3 totals 16 residues. CDR1 LGHNA and CDR2 YSLEER come from the germline V gene. Trimming took 0 bases from V and 7 from J, leaving 18 bases between them. The DNA for the CDR3 is TGCGCCAGCAGCCAAGATACCGCAACCAGGGGAGGTGAAGCTTTCTTT. It translates to CASSQDTATRGGEAFF.

As concerns this clonotype: This may stem from a read error, because a much larger clone lies one nucleotide away. The conserved final phenylalanine or tryptophan is absent from the CDR3, which likely points to a read error. The chain has TRBV5-1 and TRBJ2-2; 7 nucleotides align to TRBD2. The CDR3 totals 13 residues. Unmatched junction bases numbered 4, after V lost 10 bases and J lost 1 base. Looked up from germline, CDR1 is SGHRS and CDR2 is YFSETQ. CDR3 in amino acids: CAALAENTGELFS. The CDR3 bases are TGCGCCGCCCTAGCGGAGAACACCGGGGAGCTGTTTTCT.

On this clonotype: This likely comes from a read error, as the CDR3 has no conserved phenylalanine or tryptophan at its end. The J gene is TRBJ2-2, the V gene TRBV2, with 11 bases identical to TRBD1. CDR1 is SNHLY and CDR2 is FYNNEI in the germline V gene. This CDR3 has 17 amino acids. Trimming took 7 bases from V and 6 from J; bases not matched to a gene: 13. The CDR3 protein is CASNDPGQGGRAGELFY. The CDR3 nucleotides read TGTGCCAGCAATGATCCGGGACAGGGGGGAAGAGCCGGGGAGCTGTTTTAT.

As regards this clonotype: One junction end does not reproduce the germline sequence, and a read error may be involved. The V gene is TRBV5-6, the J gene TRBJ2-5; TRBD2 is a possible D gene (6 bases). Germline V gene sequence: CDR1 SGHDT, CDR2 YYEEEE. The CDR3 consists of 13 residues. CDR3 loop: CAGSLSGRETQYF. Here the CDR3 DNA reads TGTGCCGGCAGCTTGTCAGGGAGGGAGACCCAGTACTTC.

This clonotype was observed a handful of times. CDR3 sequence (DNA): TGTGCCAGTACCGAAGAACTCGGTCTAGCTCAAGAGACCCAGTACTTC. This translates into CASTEELGLAQETQYF. The chain employs TRBV19 and TRBJ2-5; D is perhaps TRBD2 (5 bases). Looked up from germline, CDR1 is LNHDA and CDR2 is SQIVND (reference sequence). The CDR3 contains 16 residues. Trimming pared 7 bases from V and 2 bases from J, leaving 20 bases between.

This clonotype has only a few counts. The V and J genes are TRBV28 and TRBJ1-2, with 8 bases that match TRBD1. Germline lookup yields CDR1 MDHEN and CDR2 SYDVKM. This CDR3 has 13 residues. The V and J ends lost 4 bases and 8 bases, in that order; junction bases with no gene match: 6. The CDR3, as DNA: TGTGCCAGCAGTTCCAGGGGGCGTGACGGCTACACCTTC. Amino acids: CASSSRGRDGYTF.

This clonotype was observed many times. The rearrangement uses TRBV28 and TRBJ2-1; D ambiguous. Germline CDR1 and CDR2: MDHEN and SYDVKM. V lost 2 bases to trimming and J lost 9 bases, with 11 bases between them. The CDR3 consists of 13 residues. This chain's CDR3 is CASSLQSPGEQFF. As DNA, the CDR3 is TGTGCCAGCAGTTTACAGTCCCCTGGTGAGCAGTTCTTC.

This clonotype came up a few times. The genes are TRBV6-6 and TRBJ2-5, with D possibly matching TRBD2 (6 bases). CDR3 length: 18 amino acids. Germline lookup yields CDR1 MNHNY and CDR2 SVGAGI (reference sequence). Trimming cost V 4 bases and J 3 bases, with 24 bases left between them. In nucleotides, the CDR3 is TGTGCCAGCAGTTCGGCCTTTTTCCGTCGGGAGAGCAAAGAGACCCAGTACTTC. Translation gives CASSSAFFRRESKETQYF.

This clonotype was counted many times. The chain has TRBV16 and TRBJ1-1; D is undetermined. Germline CDR1 is KGHSY and CDR2 is FQNENV. Trimming removed 0 bases at V and 5 bases at J, with 13 bases between. This CDR3 spans 15 amino acids. CDR3 protein: CASSQSRSQRTEAFF. The CDR3 DNA follows: TGTGCCAGCAGCCAATCCAGGTCACAGAGAACTGAAGCTTTCTTT.

This clonotype was picked up a small number of times. V usage is TRBV5-6 and J usage is TRBJ2-1, with TRBD2 as a possible D gene (6 bases). Trimming pared 2 bases from V and 9 bases from J, leaving 12 bases between. Germline CDR1 reads SGHDT; CDR2 reads YYEEEE. The CDR3 length is 13 residues. The CDR3 DNA is TGTGCCAGCAGCTTTAAAGACGGGGGTGAGCAGTTCTTC. This gives the protein CASSFKDGGEQFF.

This clonotype has ten or more counts. The chain couples TRBV7-9 to TRBJ2-3; 7 nucleotides match TRBD2. The CDR3 is 16 residues long. V was pared by 5 bases and J by 1 base, with 9 bases of the junction left unmatched. CDR1 and CDR2 (germline): SEHNR, FQNEAQ (reference sequence). CDR3 loop: CASSLLGLAGTDTQYF. The CDR3 DNA reads as TGTGCCAGCAGCCTCCTAGGGCTAGCGGGCACAGATACGCAGTATTTT. Looking up the rest from reference TRBV7-9 and TRBJ2-3 gives the full variable domain: DTGVSQNPRHKITKRGQNVTFRCDPISEHNRLYWYRQTLGQGPEFLTYFQNEAQLEKSRLLSDRFSAERPKGSFSTLEIQRTEQGDSAMYLCASSLLGLAGTDTQYFGPGTRLTVL.

This chain links TRBV6-6 with TRBJ2-5, with a weak D call TRBD1 (6 bases). Germline V gene data show CDR1 as MNHNY and CDR2 as SVGAGI (reference sequence). Trimming stripped 7 bases from V and 5 bases from J, with 8 bases between. This CDR3 region has 11 residues. For the CDR3, the DNA is TGTGCCAGCAACACAGGGGAGACCCAGTACTTC. Its translation is CASNTGETQYF.

This clonotype appeared many times. The chain combines TRBV28 with TRBJ2-7; the D gene is possibly TRBD1 (5 bases). This CDR3 is built from 13 residues. Trimming took off 4 bases at V and 4 bases at J, with 11 bases between the two ends. Germline V gene data show CDR1 as MDHEN and CDR2 as SYDVKM. The CDR3 coding sequence is TGTGCCAGCAGTTCCGACAGAAGTTACGAGCAGTACTTC. Amino acid sequence: CASSSDRSYEQYF.

This clonotype was found many times. The rearrangement uses TRBV11-2 and TRBJ2-6; D possibly corresponds to TRBD2 (5 bases). V lost 1 base and J lost 0, with 7 bases in between. Germline V lookup: CDR1 SGHAT, CDR2 FQNNGV. CDR3 length: 16 residues. The DNA for the CDR3 is TGTGCCAGCAGCTTAGGACGGGACTCTGGGGCCAACGTCCTGACTTTC. Residues: CASSLGRDSGANVLTF. Complete variable domain (other parts from reference TRBV11-2 and TRBJ2-6): EAGVAQSPRYKIIEKRQSVAFWCNPISGHATLYWYQQILGQGPKLLIQFQNNGVVDDSQLPKDRFSAERLKGVDSTLKIQPAKLEDSAVYLCASSLGRDSGANVLTFGAGSRLTVL.

This clonotype was seen ten or more times. The J gene is TRBJ2-7, the V gene TRBV10-3, with 7 bases fitting TRBD1. The CDR3 contains 13 residues. J lost 5 bases, V lost 8 bases, and 9 bases had no gene match. Per the germline V gene, CDR1 is ENHRY and CDR2 is SYGVKD. The DNA for the CDR3 is TGTGCCATCGGAAAGGGGGCGCCGAACGAGCAGTACTTC. It codes for CAIGKGAPNEQYF.